What follows are 22 T cell receptor beta chains derived from one specimen sequenced in a study of identifying expanded T cells in peripheral blood. TCRdb's table, derived via immunoSEQ multiplex PCR, lists solely in-frame clones and lacks some. The sample lists 75,000 to 90,000 clones, around nine tenths occurring once. The sample was blood. These receptors all come from a person between 18 and 75 years old in good health.

The chain recombines TRBV30 with TRBJ1-5; D uncertain. V was clipped by 0 bases and J by 6 bases, with 18 bases between them. This CDR3 spans 16 amino acids. CDR1 is GTSNPN and CDR2 is SVGIG in the germline V gene (reference sequence). The CDR3 is CAWSVPGVRLRQPQHF. CDR3 in DNA: TGTGCCTGGAGTGTACCTGGGGTTCGGTTGCGTCAGCCCCAGCATTTT.

The V and J genes are TRBV19 and TRBJ1-1; D possibly corresponds to TRBD1 (5 bases). The V end was cut by 3 bases, the J end by 5 bases, with 13 bases between. Germline CDR1 and CDR2: LNHDA and SQIVND (reference sequence). The CDR3 sequence is 14 residues long. This chain's CDR3 is CASSMREGSTEAFF. The CDR3 DNA sequence: TGTGCCAGTAGTATGAGGGAGGGGAGTACTGAAGCTTTCTTT.

The chain is built from TRBV13 and TRBJ2-3; the D is unclear. The CDR3 has 14 amino acids. Germline loops: CDR1 PRHDT, CDR2 FYEKMQ (reference sequence). V shed 5 bases and J shed 0 bases, with 9 bases lying between them. The CDR3 sequence is CASSPTHSTDTQYF. In DNA form, the CDR3 reads TGTGCCAGCAGCCCGACTCATAGCACAGATACGCAGTATTTT. The full variable domain, with the rest looked up from reference TRBV13 and TRBJ2-3, is AAGVIQSPRHLIKEKRETATLKCYPIPRHDTVYWYQQGPGQDPQFLISFYEKMQSDKGSIPDRFSAQQFSDYHSELNMSSLELGDSALYFCASSPTHSTDTQYFGPGTRLTVL.

The gene calls are TRBV9 and TRBJ2-5; unclear D gene. This CDR3 contains 15 residues. Germline assignment: CDR1 SGDLS and CDR2 YYNGEE. Trimming removed 0 bases at V and 2 bases at J, with 11 bases between. The CDR3 region has the DNA TGTGCCAGCAGCGTAGCTACGGGTAGTCAAGAGACCCAGTACTTC. This translates into CASSVATGSQETQYF.

V usage is TRBV5-1 and J usage is TRBJ1-2; D possibly corresponds to TRBD1 (5 bases). V was shortened by 4 bases and J by 5 bases, with 9 bases between the two germline ends. The V gene's germline CDR1 is SGHRS and CDR2 YFSETQ. The CDR3 extends over 12 amino acids. The CDR3: CASSGGTYGYTF. CDR3 in DNA: TGCGCCAGCAGCGGGGGGACTTATGGCTACACCTTC.

V gene TRBV30 combines with J gene TRBJ1-4; weak D call: TRBD1 (6 bases). Germline values: CDR1 GTSNPN, CDR2 SVGIG (reference sequence). Trimming stripped 3 bases from V and 8 bases from J, with 22 bases between. There are 16 residues in the CDR3. The CDR3 is CAWSRAGGGLGEKLFF. DNA of the CDR3: TGTGCCTGGAGCCGAGCAGGTGGGGGGCTGGGGGAAAAACTGTTTTTT. Supplemented by reference TRBV30 and TRBJ1-4, the full variable domain reads SQTIHQWPATLVQPVGSPLSLECTVEGTSNPNLYWYRQAAGRGLQLLFYSVGIGQISSEVPQNLSASRPQDRQFILSSKKLLLSDSGFYLCAWSRAGGGLGEKLFFGSGTQLSVL.

The V gene is TRBV18, the J gene TRBJ1-3; 10 bases agree with TRBD1. With V trimmed by 4 bases and J by 0 bases, 9 bases remained unmatched. Per the germline V gene, CDR1 is KGHSH and CDR2 is LQKENI. The CDR3 spans 18 residues. In DNA form, the CDR3 reads TGTGCCAGCTCACGCTTCCCGGACAGGGGGGACTCTGGAAACACCATATATTTT. It yields the protein CASSRFPDRGDSGNTIYF.

J is TRBJ1-1 and V is TRBV6-1, with 9 bases identical to TRBD1. The CDR3 runs 15 residues. Germline V gives CDR1 MNHNS, CDR2 SASEGT. Trimming at V came to 6 bases and at J to 2 bases, leaving 7 bases not matched to a gene. The CDR3 loop reads CASRDPGQGNTEAFF. The CDR3 nucleotides read TGTGCCAGCAGGGACCCGGGACAGGGTAACACTGAAGCTTTCTTT.

This chain links TRBV2 with TRBJ1-4; D not certain. In germline, CDR1 is SNHLY, CDR2 FYNNEI. V shed 5 bases and J shed 7 bases, with 11 bases lying between them. The CDR3 consists of 13 residues. The DNA for the CDR3 is TGTGCCAGCAGTCTTCACGTCGGTGAAAAACTGTTTTTT. Translation gives CASSLHVGEKLFF.

The chain recombines TRBV19 with TRBJ1-2; 8 bases line up with TRBD1. Germline V gene sequence: CDR1 LNHDA, CDR2 SQIVND (reference sequence). The CDR3 consists of 15 residues. The V and J ends lost 5 bases and 4 bases, in that order; junction bases with no gene match: 9. CDR3 loop: CASSEQGVISYGYTF. The CDR3 nucleotides read TGTGCCAGTAGTGAACAGGGGGTTATATCCTATGGCTACACCTTC.

The J gene is TRBJ2-7, the V gene TRBV5-6; D gene ambiguous. V lost 0 bases, J lost 3 bases, and 10 bases lay in between. In germline, CDR1 is SGHDT, CDR2 YYEEEE. CDR3 length equals 14 residues. CDR3 protein: CASSLGKGDYEQYF. CDR3 in DNA: TGTGCCAGCAGCTTGGGTAAAGGAGACTACGAGCAGTACTTC.

V gene TRBV7-3 combines with J gene TRBJ2-3; the D gene could be TRBD1 or TRBD2 (6 bases each). The germline gives CDR1 SGHTA, CDR2 FQGTGA. V was clipped by 5 bases and J by 1 base, with 13 bases between them. The CDR3 contains 15 residues. The CDR3 spells CASSPGRGRTDTQYF. The CDR3 region has the DNA TGTGCCAGCAGCCCCGGACGGGGGCGCACAGATACGCAGTATTTT.

The V call is TRBV4-2, the J call TRBJ1-4; no reliable D call. CDR3 length: 15 residues. CDR1 and CDR2 (germline): LGHNA, YNFKEQ. The V end was cut by 0 bases, the J end by 8 bases, with 13 bases between. The CDR3 region has the DNA TGTGCCAGCAGCCAAGATAGCGGAGGGTACGAAAAACTGTTTTTT. Amino acids: CASSQDSGGYEKLFF.

CDR3 in DNA: TGTGCCAGCAGCCCTGGGACGGAGGTAAACTATGGCTACACCTTC. Residues: CASSPGTEVNYGYTF. The chain is built from TRBV5-4 and TRBJ1-2, with a weak D call TRBD1 (5 bases). The CDR3 is made up of 15 amino acids. The V end lost 4 bases, the J end lost 2 bases, and 15 bases lay between the germline ends. The germline V gene has CDR1 SGHNT and CDR2 YYREEE (reference sequence).

The chain joins TRBV30 to TRBJ1-2; D unclear. CDR3 length equals 13 residues. Deletions cut 0 bases from V and 5 bases from J, with 10 bases between. Germline CDR1 reads GTSNPN; CDR2 reads SVGIG (reference sequence). In nucleotides, the CDR3 is TGTGCCTGGAGTGTACAGCTAGGGTATGGCTACACCTTC. It is translated as CAWSVQLGYGYTF.

This chain uses TRBV5-1 with TRBJ2-3, with 8 nucleotides matching TRBD2. Germline V gene lookup returns CDR1 SGHRS and CDR2 YFSETQ. Trimming removed 0 bases from V and 6 bases from J; junction bases left unmatched: 9. The CDR3 is 16 residues long. The CDR3 DNA sequence: TGCGCCAGCAGCTTGGGGCTAGCGGGTTCTACTGATACGCAGTATTTT. It specifies CASSLGLAGSTDTQYF. Full variable domain (rest looked up from reference TRBV5-1 and TRBJ2-3): KAGVTQTPRYLIKTRGQQVTLSCSPISGHRSVSWYQQTPGQGLQFLFEYFSETQRNKGNFPGRFSGRQFSNSRSEMNVSTLELGDSALYLCASSLGLAGSTDTQYFGPGTRLTVL.

The chain links TRBV2 to TRBJ2-3; TRBD1 matches at 9 bases. This CDR3 region has 14 residues. V lost 5 bases, J lost 4 bases, and 4 bases stayed unmatched. CDR1 and CDR2 from the germline V gene are SNHLY and FYNNEI. CDR3 in DNA: TGTGCCAGCAGTCAGGGACAGGGCCCAGATACGCAGTATTTT. This translates into CASSQGQGPDTQYF.

V usage is TRBV5-1 and J usage is TRBJ1-2; 8 bases align to TRBD1. Unmatched junction bases numbered 7, after V lost 4 bases and J lost 8 bases. CDR1 and CDR2 from the germline V gene are SGHRS and YFSETQ. The CDR3 has 13 residues. As DNA, the CDR3 is TGCGCCAGCAGCACGGACAGGGTGCGCGGCTACACCTTC. This translates into CASSTDRVRGYTF.

This sequence joins TRBV14 and TRBJ1-2, with 9 nucleotides matching TRBD1. Losses at the gene ends were 1 base for V and 4 bases for J; bases not matched to a gene: 4. Germline CDR1 and CDR2: SGHDN and FVKESK. The CDR3 sequence is 15 residues long. CDR3 in amino acids: CASSQAATGGYGYTF. The CDR3 DNA reads TGTGCCAGCAGCCAAGCCGCGACAGGGGGCTATGGCTACACCTTC.

The gene calls are TRBV2 and TRBJ1-6; D ambiguous. The CDR3 sequence is 14 residues long. Germline V lookup: CDR1 SNHLY, CDR2 FYNNEI. V was trimmed by 0 bases and J by 13 bases, leaving 13 bases between them. The CDR3, as DNA: TGTGCCAGCAGTGAAGCGGCCGAAATTGCGCCCCTCCACTTT. This codes for CASSEAAEIAPLHF.

This clone was observed a single time. The V gene is TRBV6-1, the J gene TRBJ2-7, with 11 positions matching TRBD2. V lost 2 bases to trimming and J lost 0 bases; unmatched junction nucleotides: 3. This CDR3 comprises 16 residues. Germline CDR1 and CDR2: MNHNS and SASEGT. This CDR3 reads CASSEPSGGLSYEQYF. CDR3 in DNA: TGTGCCAGCAGTGAACCTAGCGGGGGGCTCTCCTACGAGCAGTACTTC.

In regard to this clone: An end of the junction does not agree with germline; a read error may underlie this. CDR3 region: CASISTGQGRQYF. CDR3 DNA sequence: TGTGCCAGCATCTCGACCGGACAGGGGAGGCAATACTTC. J is TRBJ1-2 and V is TRBV28; TRBD1 aligns across 9 bases. This CDR3 is 13 amino acids long. Per the germline V gene, CDR1 is MDHEN and CDR2 is SYDVKM.